These T cell receptor beta chains were read from a single sample in a study of blood T cells in healthy people across ages. TCRdb analysed the 5' RACE reads with MiXCR anew, one entry per CDR3 protein. This repertoire shows about 940,000 distinct CDR3 sequences, 45% to 50% found once; its top ten account for about an eighth. Specimen: blood. The receptor source for this set is a man in his thirties or forties in good health. Both conserved end residues are part of each CDR3. Fields, in order: V gene, J gene, clone size, D gene, CDR3 protein, CDR3 DNA. D genes are given only for firm matches. Clone size is stated in some rows and not others, as once, few, many or a class when expanded.

>TRBV29-1|TRBJ2-3|-|-
CSGPHNTQYF
TGCAGCGGGCCTCATAATACGCAGTATTTT
>TRBV11-2|TRBJ2-3|few|-
CASSLDQGLTDTQYF
TGTGCCAGCAGCTTAGATCAGGGCCTCACAGATACGCAGTATTTT
>TRBV7-9|TRBJ2-5|-|TRBD2
CASSLGASGNEQYF
TGTGCCAGCAGCTTAGGGGCTAGCGGCAATGAGCAGTACTTC
>TRBV5-1|TRBJ2-5|many|-
CASSDQQETQYF
TGCGCCAGCAGTGACCAACAGGAGACCCAGTACTTC
>TRBV3-1|TRBJ2-3|-|TRBD2
CASSWSGTSADTQYF
TGTGCCAGCAGCTGGTCCGGGACTAGTGCAGATACGCAGTATTTT
>TRBV6-4|TRBJ1-5|-|-
CASSDSPGQPQHF
TGTGCCAGCAGTGACTCTCCCGGGCAGCCCCAGCATTTT
>TRBV27|TRBJ1-5|-|-
CASSLGPGTTNSNQPQHF
TGTGCCAGCAGTCTCGGGCCCGGGACCACAAATAGCAATCAGCCCCAGCATTTT
>TRBV3-1|TRBJ2-5|many|TRBD1
CASSQSGTGKETQYF
TGTGCCAGCAGCCAGTCCGGGACAGGTAAAGAGACCCAGTACTTC
>TRBV12-3/TRBV12-4|TRBJ2-1|-|TRBD1
CASSGGTGAYNEQFF
TGTGCCAGCAGTGGGGGGACAGGAGCCTACAATGAGCAGTTCTTC
>TRBV20-1|TRBJ2-1|-|-
CSARRRGDNEQFF
TGCAGTGCTAGGAGGAGGGGGGACAATGAGCAGTTCTTC
>TRBV20-1|TRBJ2-1|-|-
CSATDNNEQFF
TGCAGTGCAACCGACAACAATGAGCAGTTCTTC
>TRBV29-1|TRBJ2-6|few|-
CSVIIQTSSGANVLTF
TGCAGCGTTATAATCCAGACCAGCTCTGGGGCCAACGTCCTGACTTTC
>TRBV4-2|TRBJ2-7|many|-
CASRDSASYEQYF
TGTGCCAGCAGGGACAGTGCTTCCTACGAGCAGTACTTC
>TRBV7-9|TRBJ2-7|-|-
CASSVPGSRAYEQYF
TGTGCCAGCAGCGTACCGGGATCGAGGGCCTACGAGCAGTACTTC
>TRBV27|TRBJ1-6|few|-
CASSLAGVGNSPLHF
TGTGCCAGCAGTTTGGCCGGGGTGGGAAATTCACCCCTCCACTTT
>TRBV7-9|TRBJ2-3|-|-
CASSERQADTQYF
TGTGCCAGCAGCGAACGACAGGCAGATACGCAGTATTTT
>TRBV7-2|TRBJ2-1|few|TRBD2
CASSLVAGGPYEQFF
TGTGCCAGCAGCTTAGTAGCGGGGGGGCCCTATGAGCAGTTCTTC
>TRBV24-1|TRBJ2-7|-|-
CATVKGTNYEQYF
TGTGCCACCGTGAAGGGGACCAACTACGAGCAGTACTTC
>TRBV4-3|TRBJ2-7|few|-
CASSQSQGYSYEQYF
TGCGCCAGCAGCCAAAGTCAGGGGTATTCCTACGAGCAGTACTTC
>TRBV6-2/TRBV6-3|TRBJ1-5|-|-
CASSSQHVDQPQHF
TGTGCCAGCAGTTCGCAACATGTGGATCAGCCCCAGCATTTT
>TRBV7-9|TRBJ1-5|-|TRBD1
CASSSDRENTLSNQPQHF
TGTGCCAGCAGCTCGGACAGGGAGAATACCCTTAGCAATCAGCCCCAGCATTTT
>TRBV28|TRBJ1-2|few|-
CASSLSADTGYTF
TGTGCCAGCAGTTTGTCGGCCGACACTGGCTACACCTTC
>TRBV5-1|TRBJ2-7|-|-
CASSTRTANGGEQYF
TGCGCCAGCAGCACCCGGACTGCTAATGGGGGCGAGCAGTACTTC
>TRBV6-1|TRBJ1-2|-|TRBD1
CASSELTGVTF
TGTGCCAGCAGTGAATTAACAGGGGTCACCTTC
>TRBV7-2|TRBJ2-5|few|TRBD1
CASSPGQGTQETQYF
TGTGCCAGCAGCCCTGGACAGGGTACCCAAGAGACCCAGTACTTC
>TRBV6-5|TRBJ1-4|-|TRBD1
CASSSTDRRNEKLFF
TGTGCCAGCAGTTCTACGGACAGGAGGAATGAAAAACTGTTTTTT
>TRBV28|TRBJ1-1|-|-
CASSLLDRRNTEAFF
TGTGCCAGCAGTTTATTAGACAGGAGGAACACTGAAGCTTTCTTT
>TRBV18|TRBJ2-1|few|TRBD2
CASSPQGLARTYNEQFF
TGTGCCAGCTCACCACAAGGACTAGCGAGGACCTACAATGAGCAGTTCTTC
>TRBV28|TRBJ1-1|-|TRBD1
CASSLGTGLLGTEAFF
TGTGCCAGCAGTTTAGGGACAGGGCTTCTGGGCACTGAAGCTTTCTTT
>TRBV24-1|TRBJ2-5|-|-
CATSTHNEQYF
TGTGCCACCAGTACCCACAATGAGCAGTACTTC
>TRBV19|TRBJ2-5|-|-
CASSKRPQETQYF
TGTGCCAGTAGTAAACGACCCCAAGAGACCCAGTACTTC
>TRBV7-3|TRBJ2-7|-|TRBD1
CASSPGTGGTYEQYF
TGTGCCAGCAGCCCGGGGACAGGGGGCACCTACGAGCAGTACTTC
>TRBV20-1|TRBJ1-3|-|-
CSARDFGSSDSGNTIYF
TGCAGTGCTAGAGATTTCGGCAGCTCCGATTCTGGAAACACCATATATTTT
>TRBV7-2|TRBJ1-2|-|-
CASSPTLLGYTF
TGTGCCAGCAGCCCAACCCTCTTAGGCTACACCTTC
>TRBV7-9|TRBJ2-3|few|TRBD2
CASNLGGAVADTQYF
TGTGCCAGCAACCTCGGGGGGGCCGTAGCAGATACGCAGTATTTT
>TRBV9|TRBJ1-1|many|TRBD1
CASSATGVNTEAFF
TGTGCCAGCAGTGCAACAGGGGTGAACACTGAAGCTTTCTTT
>TRBV7-2|TRBJ1-2|-|-
CASSLEREGWRGYTF
TGTGCCAGCAGCTTAGAGCGGGAAGGATGGCGTGGCTACACCTTC
>TRBV6-2/TRBV6-3|TRBJ1-1|few|TRBD1
CASSWGTGEAFF
TGTGCCAGCAGTTGGGGGACAGGGGAAGCTTTCTTT
>TRBV30|TRBJ2-7|-|-
CAWSRSSYEQYF
TGTGCCTGGAGTAGGAGCTCCTACGAGCAGTACTTC
>TRBV28|TRBJ1-2|few|TRBD1
CASSQRGLYGYTF
TGTGCCAGCAGCCAAAGGGGGCTCTATGGCTACACCTTC
>TRBV7-9|TRBJ2-1|few|TRBD1
CASSVGTARGYNEQFF
TGTGCCAGCAGCGTGGGGACAGCAAGGGGTTACAATGAGCAGTTCTTC
>TRBV4-3|TRBJ1-6|-|-
CASSPEHGGSFLGSPLHF
TGCGCCAGCAGCCCAGAACATGGGGGCAGCTTCCTAGGTTCACCCCTCCACTTT
>TRBV20-1|TRBJ2-1|-|-
CSVGRGLFNEQFF
TGCAGCGTGGGGCGGGGCTTGTTCAATGAGCAGTTCTTC
>TRBV7-2|TRBJ2-1|many|TRBD2
CASSLAASGGSYNEQFF
TGTGCCAGCAGCTTAGCGGCTAGCGGGGGATCCTACAATGAGCAGTTCTTC
>TRBV20-1|TRBJ2-7|-|-
CSASRPAREHEQYF
TGCAGTGCTAGTCGTCCGGCAAGGGAGCACGAGCAGTACTTC
>TRBV3-1|TRBJ1-1|-|-
CASSQAGPRRSTEAFF
TGTGCCAGCAGCCAAGCGGGACCCAGGAGGTCCACTGAAGCTTTCTTT